The following is a T cell receptor (beta chain) sequence with its context. Trimming took off 5 bases at V and 4 bases at J, with 14 bases between the two ends. This CDR3 comprises 14 residues. Germline V gives CDR1 MNHEY, CDR2 SVGAGI. The sample comes from a study of blood T cell repertoires in COVID-19. Per the original methods: Researchers report that nucleated cell counts were estimated from reference gene primer amplification. Profiled with immunoSEQ multiplex PCR; TCRdb holds only in-frame clones, not every one. The V and J calls and clone size are taken from that table; D and trimming were inferred from the DNA. The sample contains about 280,000 clones, 85% to 90% of which appear only once.

This chain links TRBV6-5 with TRBJ1-2; D is perhaps TRBD1 (6 bases). Sequencing was carried out using peripheral blood. The receptor was isolated from a woman in her twenties or thirties with COVID-19, enrolled during active disease. As DNA, the CDR3 is TGTGCCAGCAGTCCCCCCAGACAGGTCTATGGCTACACCTTC. As protein: CASSPPRQVYGYTF.